This T cell receptor beta chain originates from a study of molecular identifiers for immune sequencing clone quantification. Regarding the study as a whole: The study reportedly detected spiked Jurkat TCR RNA from one cell among about 1 million naive cells.

Bulk libraries came from a prior protocol with listed TCR primers. TCRdb analysed the PCR reads with MiXCR anew, one entry per CDR3 protein. Among approximately 550,000 distinct CDR3 sequences listed, 20% to 25% were seen once. This clonotype has ten or more counts. The antigen is undetermined. Sorting captured naive CD8 T cells as CD8+CD4-CCR7+CD45RA+. The CDR3 is 12 amino acids. V was pared by 10 bases and J by 7 bases, with 8 bases of the junction left unmatched. This clonotype was sampled from a human donor in good health. Some libraries in this study had Jurkat cell RNA spiked in. The sample was naive CD8+ T cells from blood, with Jurkat cell RNA spiked in. Subset of the sample: FACS-sorted CD8+CD4-CCR7+CD45RA+ naive T cells. This chain connects TRBV12-3 or TRBV12-4 to TRBJ2-7, with 9 positions matching TRBD2. The CDR3 DNA reads as TGTGCCATCCTTGGCGGGAGGGGAGAGCAGTACTTC. Protein product: CAILGGRGEQYF.